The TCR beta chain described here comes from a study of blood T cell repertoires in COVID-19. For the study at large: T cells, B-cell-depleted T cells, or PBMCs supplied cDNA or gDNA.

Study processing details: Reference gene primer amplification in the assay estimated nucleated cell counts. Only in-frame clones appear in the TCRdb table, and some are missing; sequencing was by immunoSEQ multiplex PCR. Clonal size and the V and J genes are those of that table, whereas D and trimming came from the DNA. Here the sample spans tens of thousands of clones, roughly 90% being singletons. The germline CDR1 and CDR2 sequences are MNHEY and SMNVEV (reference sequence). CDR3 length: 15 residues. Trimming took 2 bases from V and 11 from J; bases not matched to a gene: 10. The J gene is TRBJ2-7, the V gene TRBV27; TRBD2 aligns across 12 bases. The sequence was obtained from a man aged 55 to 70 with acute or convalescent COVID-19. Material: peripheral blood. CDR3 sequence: CASSLGWTSGDQKYF. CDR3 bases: TGTGCCAGCAGTTTAGGCTGGACTAGCGGGGACCAGAAGTACTTC.